Listed below are T cell receptor beta chains from one sample, sequenced in a study of cytomegalovirus exposure and HLA in healthy donors. Profiled with immunoSEQ multiplex PCR; TCRdb holds only in-frame clones, not every one. The sample has 150,000 to 200,000 clones, about four fifths seen once. Input material: PBMCs. The receptors here all came from a girl aged 10 to 17 in good health and CMV-seropositive. CDR3s include the opening cysteine and the closing phenylalanine or tryptophan. Each record gives: V gene, D gene, J gene, clone size, CDR3 protein, CDR3 DNA. D genes are given only for firm matches. Rows give clone size only sometimes, using once, few, many, or a class for an expanded clone.

V: TRBV14; D: TRBD2; J: TRBJ2-7; size: NA; CDR3: CASSQGGLAGGEQYF; DNA: TGTGCCAGCAGCCAAGGAGGGCTAGCGGGAGGCGAGCAGTACTTC
V: TRBV28; D: NA; J: TRBJ1-1; size: NA; CDR3: CASSPPRGGTEAFF; DNA: TGTGCCAGCAGTCCCCCTAGGGGAGGCACTGAAGCTTTCTTT
V: TRBV7-8; D: NA; J: TRBJ2-5; size: NA; CDR3: CASRFRLQETQYF; DNA: TGTGCCAGCAGATTTAGACTGCAAGAGACCCAGTACTTC
V: TRBV5-5; D: TRBD2; J: TRBJ2-1; size: once; CDR3: CASSGGVGGSPSEQFF; DNA: TGTGCCAGCAGCGGTGGGGTAGGCGGGAGTCCTTCTGAGCAGTTCTTC
V: TRBV6-6; D: TRBD2; J: TRBJ2-1; size: NA; CDR3: CASSYSPAGGQNEQFF; DNA: TGTGCCAGCAGTTACTCTCCGGCGGGGGGGCAGAATGAGCAGTTCTTC
V: TRBV27; D: TRBD1; J: TRBJ2-4; size: NA; CDR3: CASSPWTGSDKNIQYF; DNA: TGTGCCAGCAGTCCCTGGACAGGGAGTGACAAAAACATTCAGTACTTC
V: TRBV5-1; D: TRBD1; J: TRBJ1-4; size: once; CDR3: CASSLGRGHTNEKLFF; DNA: TGCGCCAGCAGCTTGGGAAGGGGGCACACTAATGAAAAACTGTTTTTT
V: TRBV10-2; D: TRBD2; J: TRBJ2-1; size: NA; CDR3: CASSGSRLAMGGNEQFF; DNA: TGCGCCAGCAGTGGGTCCCGACTGGCTATGGGGGGGAATGAGCAGTTCTTC
V: TRBV9; D: NA; J: TRBJ2-3; size: NA; CDR3: CAKKGYGAGWTDTQYF; DNA: TGTGCCAAAAAGGGGTATGGGGCTGGGTGGACAGATACGCAGTATTTT
V: TRBV6-5; D: TRBD2; J: TRBJ2-1; size: NA; CDR3: CASSPPIAGGSMVF; DNA: TGTGCCAGCAGTCCACCTATAGCGGGGGGCTCCATGGTCTTC
V: TRBV5-1; D: NA; J: TRBJ1-1; size: NA; CDR3: CASSLSGSGNTEAFF; DNA: TGCGCCAGCAGCTTGTCTGGGTCGGGGAACACTGAAGCTTTCTTT
V: TRBV30; D: NA; J: TRBJ1-3; size: NA; CDR3: CAWSVRGSGNTIYF; DNA: TGTGCCTGGAGTGTCCGGGGTTCTGGAAACACCATATATTTT
V: TRBV11-2; D: NA; J: TRBJ1-1; size: NA; CDR3: CASSFFSGENTEAFF; DNA: TGTGCCAGCAGCTTTTTCTCGGGGGAGAACACTGAAGCTTTCTTT
V: TRBV29-1; D: NA; J: TRBJ2-7; size: NA; CDR3: CSVDKGSSYEQYF; DNA: TGCAGCGTTGATAAGGGGTCATCCTACGAGCAGTACTTC
V: TRBV28; D: TRBD2; J: TRBJ2-3; size: NA; CDR3: CASTSGGAGDTQYF; DNA: TGTGCCAGCACTAGCGGGGGGGCCGGAGATACGCAGTATTTT
V: TRBV7-9; D: TRBD1; J: TRBJ1-1; size: NA; CDR3: CASSSPDRAKRDTEAFF; DNA: TGTGCCAGCAGCTCACCGGACAGGGCTAAAAGGGACACTGAAGCTTTCTTT